This TCR beta chain is from a study of T cell responses to AZD1222 COVID-19 vaccine. Germline V gene data show CDR1 as MRHNA and CDR2 as SNTAGT. The length of the CDR3 is 13 residues. V lost 6 bases and J 9 bases, leaving 16 bases between the germline ends. Using immunoSEQ multiplex PCR, the repertoire was profiled, and TCRdb retains in-frame clones only, with some absent. The sample yields roughly 120,000 clones, under 90% seen once. The rearrangement links TRBV6-4 to TRBJ2-3; the D gene is possibly TRBD2 (6 bases). This sample comprised peripheral blood, obtained on day 0 of AZD1222 vaccination. This receptor was taken from an adult in good health. The CDR3 protein is CASSPSGPPTQYF. CDR3 in DNA: TGTGCCAGCAGCCCCAGCGGGCCTCCAACGCAGTATTTT.